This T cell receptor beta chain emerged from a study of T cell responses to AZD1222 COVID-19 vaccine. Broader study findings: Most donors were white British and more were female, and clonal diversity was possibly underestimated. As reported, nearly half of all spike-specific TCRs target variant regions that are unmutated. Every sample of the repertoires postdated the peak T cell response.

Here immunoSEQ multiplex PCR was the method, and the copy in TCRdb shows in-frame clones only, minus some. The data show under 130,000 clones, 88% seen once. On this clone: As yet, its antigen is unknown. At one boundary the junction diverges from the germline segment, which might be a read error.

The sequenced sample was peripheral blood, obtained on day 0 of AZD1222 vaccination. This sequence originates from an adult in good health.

In nucleotides, the CDR3 is TGTGCCAGCAGCCCAACTCCTGTCTTC. Its translation is CASSPTPVF. This chain connects TRBV13 to TRBJ1-2; D is unresolved. The CDR3 runs to 9 residues. CDR1 is PRHDT, CDR2 FYEKMQ, per germline (reference sequence).